The rows below give T cell receptor beta chains drawn from one sample of a study of Ad26.COV2.S vaccination and SARS-CoV-2 variants. Method: immunoSEQ multiplex PCR; TCRdb's copy keeps in-frame clones and lacks some. This table holds fewer than 500,000 clones, 85% to 90% found once. This sample comprised peripheral blood, obtained in a trial of Ad26.COV2.S vaccine versus placebo. Receptor source: a person between 18 and 59 years old who received the Ad26.COV2.S COVID-19 vaccine or a placebo. Both conserved end residues are part of each CDR3. D genes are given only for firm matches. Clone size is not always given. Where it is, it says once, few, many or a class for expanded clones.

abundance	v_gene	d_gene	j_gene	CDR3nt	CDR3aa
-	TRBV2	-	TRBJ1-5	TGTGCCAGCAGGGTTCAGCCCCAGCATTTT	CASRVQPQHF
-	TRBV6-5	-	TRBJ2-4	TGTGCCAGCAGCCAGGACGGGTTGAAAAACATTCAGTACTTC	CASSQDGLKNIQYF
-	TRBV30	TRBD1	TRBJ1-1	TGTGCCTGGCAGGGACAGGGGGCGTCTGAAGCTTTCTTT	CAWQGQGASEAFF
-	TRBV13	-	TRBJ2-3	TGTGCCAGCAGCTCCAGGGTTACCCTCGGCACAGATACGCAGTATTTT	CASSSRVTLGTDTQYF
-	TRBV6-2/TRBV6-3	-	TRBJ1-5	TGTGCCAGCAGTTACTCTAGCAGGGTGATCAATCAGCCCCAGCATTTT	CASSYSSRVINQPQHF
once	TRBV9	-	TRBJ2-5	TGTGCCAGCAGCGTTAGGATCGGAGAGACCCAGTACTTC	CASSVRIGETQYF
-	TRBV28	-	TRBJ1-1	TGTGCCAGCAGTTTATTTAAGGACAAAGGCAGGAACACTGAAGCTTTCTTT	CASSLFKDKGRNTEAFF
-	TRBV18	-	TRBJ2-1	TGTGCCAGCTCACGGAGCCCCGGATCCTACAATGAGCAGTTCTTC	CASSRSPGSYNEQFF
-	TRBV5-4	-	TRBJ1-6	TGTGCCAGCAGGCGCTCCACAGCCTCACCCCTCCACTTT	CASRRSTASPLHF
-	TRBV5-6	-	TRBJ2-5	TGTGCCAGCAGCTCGGGATGGGCAGGGGAAGAGACCCAGTACTTC	CASSSGWAGEETQYF
-	TRBV19	-	TRBJ1-2	TGTGCCAGTAGTATCCCCTCAGGGAACTATGGCTACACCTTC	CASSIPSGNYGYTF